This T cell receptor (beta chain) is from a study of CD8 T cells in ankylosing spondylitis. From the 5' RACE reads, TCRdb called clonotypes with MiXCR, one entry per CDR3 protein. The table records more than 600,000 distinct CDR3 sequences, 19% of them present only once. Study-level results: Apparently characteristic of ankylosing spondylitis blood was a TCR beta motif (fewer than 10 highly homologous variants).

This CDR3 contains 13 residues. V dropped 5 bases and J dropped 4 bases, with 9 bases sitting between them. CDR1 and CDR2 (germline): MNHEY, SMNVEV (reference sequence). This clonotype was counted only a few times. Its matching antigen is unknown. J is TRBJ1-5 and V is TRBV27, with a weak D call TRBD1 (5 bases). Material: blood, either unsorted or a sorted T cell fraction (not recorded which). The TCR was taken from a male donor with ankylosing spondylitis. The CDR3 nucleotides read TGTGCCAGCAGTCCCCGACAGAATCAGCCCCAGCATTTT. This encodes CASSPRQNQPQHF.